The 10 T cell receptor beta chains below come from one sample, sequenced in a study of shared clonotypes between healthy human individuals. Assay: immunoSEQ multiplex PCR; the TCRdb copy retains only in-frame clones and omits some. In the table there are approximately 700,000 clones, around 78% of which are singletons. The material sequenced was memory CD4+ T cells sorted from blood. Subset noted: CD45RA-negative fraction. These receptors came from a woman in her 30s in good health.

This clone was counted a few times. The chain carries TRBV9 and TRBJ2-3; the match to TRBD2 covers 8 bases. The V segment lost 2 bases and the J segment 0 bases; nucleotides outside the gene matches: 11. CDR3 length equals 18 residues. Per the germline V gene, CDR1 is SGDLS and CDR2 is YYNGEE. CDR3 protein: CASSVYPLAGSSTDTQYF. CDR3 DNA sequence: TGTGCCAGCAGCGTGTACCCTTTAGCGGGATCTAGCACAGATACGCAGTATTTT.

The V and J genes are TRBV10-3 and TRBJ2-1, with D hard to call. The length of the CDR3 is 17 residues. The germline gives CDR1 ENHRY, CDR2 SYGVKD. V was shortened by 2 bases and J by 1 base, with 15 bases between the two germline ends. CDR3 amino acids: CAISEPNNGVSYNEQFF. The CDR3 region has the DNA TGTGCCATCAGTGAGCCAAACAATGGGGTATCCTACAATGAGCAGTTCTTC.

CDR3 loop: CASSEDRGRNNQPQHF. The DNA for the CDR3 is TGTGCCAGCAGTGAAGACAGGGGGCGAAACAATCAGCCCCAGCATTTT. This chain uses TRBV25-1 with TRBJ1-5; 10 positions agree with TRBD1. Looked up from germline, CDR1 is MGHDK and CDR2 is SYGVNS. The CDR3 spans 16 residues. The V and J ends lost 2 bases and 3 bases, in that order; junction bases with no gene match: 4.

The CDR3 DNA follows: TGTGCCAGCTCACCGACAGGGAATCAGCCCCAGCATTTT. Translated, it gives CASSPTGNQPQHF. The V call is TRBV18, the J call TRBJ1-5; 7 nucleotides line up with TRBD1. Looked up from germline, CDR1 is KGHSH and CDR2 is LQKENI. The CDR3 runs 13 residues. The trim removed 3 bases at V and 4 bases at J, leaving 0 bases unmatched.

The V call is TRBV20-1, the J call TRBJ1-1; D not resolved. Deletions cut 6 bases from V and 8 bases from J, with 13 bases between. The CDR3 is 11 amino acids. Germline CDR1 reads DFQATT; CDR2 reads SNEGSKA (reference sequence). CDR3 protein: CSAGEETEAFF. CDR3 nucleotides: TGCAGTGCCGGAGAGGAAACAGAAGCTTTCTTT.

This rearrangement joins TRBV18 to TRBJ2-5; 7 bases map to TRBD1. Germline CDR1 KGHSH, CDR2 LQKENI. Unmatched junction bases numbered 10, after V lost 3 bases and J lost 3 bases. The CDR3 spans 16 residues. The CDR3 protein is CASSPTTGTEKETQYF. The DNA of the CDR3 is TGTGCCAGCTCACCGACCACCGGGACAGAGAAAGAGACCCAGTACTTC.

The J gene is TRBJ2-7, the V gene TRBV28; no clear D gene. V dropped 3 bases and J dropped 1 base, with 10 bases sitting between them. Looked up from germline, CDR1 is MDHEN and CDR2 is SYDVKM. The CDR3 loop spans 14 amino acids. The CDR3 here is CASSLRGRSYEQYF. CDR3 DNA sequence: TGTGCCAGCAGTTTGAGAGGCCGTTCCTACGAGCAGTACTTC.

The V gene is TRBV5-6, the J gene TRBJ2-7; D gene unclear. Germline V gives CDR1 SGHDT, CDR2 YYEEEE. This CDR3 region has 15 residues. V lost 4 bases, J lost 2 bases, and 16 bases lay in between. This CDR3 is CASSDLSAFTYEQYF. In DNA, the CDR3 is TGTGCCAGCAGCGATCTTTCGGCCTTCACCTACGAGCAGTACTTC.

The rearrangement uses TRBV4-1 and TRBJ1-1, with a possible D match to TRBD1 (5 bases). Germline CDR1 MGHRA, CDR2 YSYEKL. V gave up 3 bases and J gave up 6 bases, with 17 bases separating them. The CDR3 is 15 residues long. CDR3 nucleotide sequence: TGCGCCAGCAGCCAGGGGGGACCTGGGAGGGCTGAAGCTTTCTTT. This sequence encodes CASSQGGPGRAEAFF.

V and J are TRBV15 and TRBJ1-2, with 7 positions matching TRBD1. The CDR3 extends over 15 amino acids. Germline CDR1 reads LNHNV; CDR2 reads YYDKDF (reference sequence). V was clipped by 2 bases and J by 7 bases; unmatched bases: 10. This CDR3 is CATSRKRGRVIGYTF. CDR3 nucleotides: TGTGCCACCAGCAGAAAGAGGGGGCGCGTTATTGGCTACACCTTC.